The clone carrying this TCR beta chain is medium-sized. The antigen remains undetermined. This specimen comes from a study of immune heterogeneity within non-small cell lung tumors. In the study overall: Of all tumors, 4 turned out to be squamous cell carcinomas, 10 were non-squamous carcinomas and 1 was not otherwise specified.

Study-wide results and caveats: Each patient's tumor sites shared recurring identical dominant CDR3 beta clonotypes, and individual sites also carried their own high-frequency clones.

The template for each sample was roughly 600 ng of genomic DNA, which had been extracted from bulk tumor tissue. Taken during surgery, several biopsies per primary tumor were spaced as far apart as possible within the tumor mass. Each patient presented with untreated, newly diagnosed non-small cell lung cancer and received curative surgery. Donors were newly diagnosed non-small cell lung cancer patients having surgery with curative intent. The authors amplified TCR beta CDR3 by multiplex PCR with 32 V and 13 J primers. TCRdb analysed the multiplex PCR reads with MiXCR anew, one entry per CDR3 protein. Of about 7,200 distinct CDR3 sequences listed, roughly 21% were seen once; the top ten hold about 16%. The sequence was collected from a man in his sixties with non-small cell lung cancer. The sample taken for sequencing was lung tumor tissue.

CDR3 nucleotide sequence: TGTGCCAGCAGGTCACAGGGGGCGTACACTGAAGCTTTCTTT. This codes for CASRSQGAYTEAFF. The rearrangement links TRBV12-3 or TRBV12-4 to TRBJ1-1; 9 positions match TRBD1. The CDR3 length is 14 residues. With 6 bases clipped from V and 3 bases from J, the junction kept 5 bases outside the gene matches.